Listed here are 8 T cell receptor beta chains from one sample, sequenced in a study of T cell responses to AZD1222 COVID-19 vaccine. Data came from immunoSEQ multiplex PCR; TCRdb stores just in-frame clones and leaves some out. This table has 89,000 or so clones, approximately 90% appearing once. The material was peripheral blood, obtained 28 days after the second AZD1222 dose. These receptors came from an adult who received the AZD1222 COVID-19 vaccine.

This sequence joins TRBV28 and TRBJ1-2, with D tentatively TRBD1 (5 bases). The CDR3 totals 15 residues. Germline lookup yields CDR1 MDHEN and CDR2 SYDVKM. Between the trimmed V and J ends, which lost 6 bases and 0 bases, there was a span of 14 bases. CDR3 in DNA: TGTGCCAGCAGCTTAGGGGCAGATACTAACTATGGCTACACCTTC. Protein: CASSLGADTNYGYTF.

V and J are TRBV28 and TRBJ2-7, with D unclear. The V gene's germline CDR1 is MDHEN and CDR2 SYDVKM. This CDR3 is 12 amino acids long. V gave up 7 bases and J gave up 6 bases, with 13 bases separating them. The CDR3 here is CASTRAPTEQYF. In DNA, the CDR3 is TGTGCCAGCACACGAGCGCCAACCGAGCAGTACTTC. The full variable domain, completed using reference TRBV28 and TRBJ2-7, is DVKVTQSSRYLVKRTGEKVFLECVQDMDHENMFWYRQDPGLGLRLIYFSYDVKMKEKGDIPEGYSVSREKKERFSLILESASTNQTSMYLCASTRAPTEQYFGPGTRLTVT.

This chain connects TRBV5-1 to TRBJ1-2; 7 bases line up with TRBD1. Trimming removed 5 bases from V and 2 bases from J; junction bases left unmatched: 9. CDR3 length equals 15 residues. CDR1 SGHRS and CDR2 YFSETQ come from the germline V gene. The CDR3 loop reads CASSKQGMVNYGYTF. Written as DNA, the CDR3 is TGCGCCAGCAGTAAACAGGGGATGGTAAACTATGGCTACACCTTC.

The chain carries TRBV7-2 and TRBJ1-2; tentatively, D is TRBD1 (6 bases). The CDR3 sequence is 15 residues long. CDR1 is SGHTA, CDR2 FQGNSA, per germline. Trimming removed 4 bases at V and 2 bases at J, with 14 bases between. The CDR3: CASSSYRVPNYGYTF. DNA of the CDR3: TGTGCCAGCAGCTCATACAGGGTTCCCAACTATGGCTACACCTTC.

This clone was seen once. V usage is TRBV11-2 and J usage is TRBJ2-1; D is perhaps TRBD1 (6 bases). V was clipped by 6 bases and J by 3 bases, with 12 bases between them. This CDR3 spans 14 amino acids. CDR1 SGHAT and CDR2 FQNNGV come from the germline V gene. The CDR3 loop is CASRRQENYNEQFF. DNA for the CDR3: TGTGCCAGCAGGCGACAGGAGAACTACAATGAGCAGTTCTTC. Variable domain in full (rest from reference TRBV11-2 and TRBJ2-1): EAGVAQSPRYKIIEKRQSVAFWCNPISGHATLYWYQQILGQGPKLLIQFQNNGVVDDSQLPKDRFSAERLKGVDSTLKIQPAKLEDSAVYLCASRRQENYNEQFFGPGTRLTVL.

This clone was found once. The DNA for the CDR3 is TGTGCCAGCAGTTCACAGGGGGCGCGGAGGGAAGCTTTCTTT. This sequence encodes CASSSQGARREAFF. This sequence joins TRBV27 and TRBJ1-1; 9 nucleotides line up with TRBD1. The V and J ends lost 4 bases and 8 bases, in that order; junction bases with no gene match: 8. Germline V gene lookup returns CDR1 MNHEY and CDR2 SMNVEV (reference sequence). CDR3 length: 14 residues.

In nucleotides, the CDR3 is TGTGCCAGCAGTTACTCGCGGCCCTACAATGAGCAGTTCTTC. It codes for CASSYSRPYNEQFF. The chain has TRBV6-5 and TRBJ2-1; D ambiguous. The CDR3 sequence is 14 residues long. Trimming shortened V by 0 bases and J by 2 bases, and 5 bases separated the two germline ends. Per germline, CDR1 MNHEY and CDR2 SVGAGI.

The V call is TRBV5-1, the J call TRBJ1-3; D may be TRBD1 (6 bases). Trimming pared 6 bases from V and 2 bases from J, leaving 15 bases between. The germline gives CDR1 SGHRS, CDR2 YFSETQ. The CDR3 covers 15 residues. The CDR3 sequence: CASTQTGQPGNTIYF. DNA of the CDR3: TGCGCCAGCACCCAAACGGGACAACCTGGAAACACCATATATTTT.